The clone carrying this T cell receptor beta chain was found many times. This entry is derived from a study of neurological immune-mediated disorders. CDR3 length: 16 residues. V was clipped by 5 bases and J by 4 bases; unmatched bases: 6. TCRdb itself ran the 5' RACE reads through MiXCR, one entry per CDR3 protein. The sample records some 50,000 distinct CDR3 sequences, around 17% being singletons. Sequencing used PBMCs. This clonotype was sampled from a man in his fifties or sixties in good health. The chain links TRBV12-3 or TRBV12-4 to TRBJ1-5, with TRBD1 identical over 12 bases. In DNA, the CDR3 is TGTGCCAGCAGTCCCGGGACAGGGGGCAAAAATCAGCCCCAGCATTTT. It is translated as CASSPGTGGKNQPQHF.